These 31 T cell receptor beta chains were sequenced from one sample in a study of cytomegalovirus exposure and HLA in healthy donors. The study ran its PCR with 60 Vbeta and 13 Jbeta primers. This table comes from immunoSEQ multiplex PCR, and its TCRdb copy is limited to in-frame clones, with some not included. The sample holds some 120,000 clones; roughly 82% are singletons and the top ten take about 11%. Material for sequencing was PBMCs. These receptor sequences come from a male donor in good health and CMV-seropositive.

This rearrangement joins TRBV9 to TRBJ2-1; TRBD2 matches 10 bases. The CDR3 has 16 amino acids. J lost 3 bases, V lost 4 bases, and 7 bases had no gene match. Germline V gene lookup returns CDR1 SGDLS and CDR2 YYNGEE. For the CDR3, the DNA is TGTGCCAGCAGCCCCGGAGCGGGAGGGGACTACAATGAGCAGTTCTTC. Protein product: CASSPGAGGDYNEQFF.

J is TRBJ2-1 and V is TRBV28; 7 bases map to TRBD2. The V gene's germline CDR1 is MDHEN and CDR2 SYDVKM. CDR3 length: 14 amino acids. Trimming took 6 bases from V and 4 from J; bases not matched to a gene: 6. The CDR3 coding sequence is TGTGCCAGCAGACCCGCCGGGAGGTACAATGAGCAGTTCTTC. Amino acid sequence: CASRPAGRYNEQFF. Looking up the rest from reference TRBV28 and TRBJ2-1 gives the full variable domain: DVKVTQSSRYLVKRTGEKVFLECVQDMDHENMFWYRQDPGLGLRLIYFSYDVKMKEKGDIPEGYSVSREKKERFSLILESASTNQTSMYLCASRPAGRYNEQFFGPGTRLTVL.

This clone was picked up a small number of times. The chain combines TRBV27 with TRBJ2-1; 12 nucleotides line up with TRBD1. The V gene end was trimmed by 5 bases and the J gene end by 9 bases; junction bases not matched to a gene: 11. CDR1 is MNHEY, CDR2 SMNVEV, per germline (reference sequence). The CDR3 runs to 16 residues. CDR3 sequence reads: CASSIPRDRGHGEQFF. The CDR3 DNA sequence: TGTGCCAGCAGTATACCCAGGGACAGGGGGCATGGTGAGCAGTTCTTC.

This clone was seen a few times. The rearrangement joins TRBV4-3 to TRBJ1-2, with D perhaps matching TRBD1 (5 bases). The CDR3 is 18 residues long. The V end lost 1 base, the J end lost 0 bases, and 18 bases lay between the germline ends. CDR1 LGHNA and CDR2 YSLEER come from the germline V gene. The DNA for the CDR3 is TGCGCCAGCAGCCAAGGACCGCAGGGACGGACTACTAACTATGGCTACACCTTC. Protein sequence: CASSQGPQGRTTNYGYTF.

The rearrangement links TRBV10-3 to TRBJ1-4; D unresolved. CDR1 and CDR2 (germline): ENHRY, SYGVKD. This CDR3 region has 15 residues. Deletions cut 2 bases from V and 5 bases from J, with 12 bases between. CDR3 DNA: TGTGCCATCAGTGAGGGGGAGAGTGGAAATGAAAAACTGTTTTTT. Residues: CAISEGESGNEKLFF.

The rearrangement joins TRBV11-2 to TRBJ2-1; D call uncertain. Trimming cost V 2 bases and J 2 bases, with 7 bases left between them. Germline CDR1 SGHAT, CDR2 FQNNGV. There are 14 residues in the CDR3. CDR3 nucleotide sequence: TGTGCCAGCAGCTTAATGGCCACCTACAATGAGCAGTTCTTC. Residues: CASSLMATYNEQFF.

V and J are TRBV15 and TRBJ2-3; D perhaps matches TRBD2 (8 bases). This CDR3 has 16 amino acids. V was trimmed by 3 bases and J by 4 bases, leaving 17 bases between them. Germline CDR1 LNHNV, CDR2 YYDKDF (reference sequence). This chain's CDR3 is CATSSREGAGSDTQYF. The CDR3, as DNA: TGTGCCACCAGCAGTCGGGAGGGGGCAGGTTCAGATACGCAGTATTTT.

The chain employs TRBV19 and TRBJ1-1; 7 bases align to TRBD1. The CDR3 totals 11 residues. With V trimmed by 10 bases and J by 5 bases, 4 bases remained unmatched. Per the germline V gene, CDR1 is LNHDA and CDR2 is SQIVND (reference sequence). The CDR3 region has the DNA TGTGCCACCCAGGGGGGAACTGAAGCTTTCTTT. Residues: CATQGGTEAFF.

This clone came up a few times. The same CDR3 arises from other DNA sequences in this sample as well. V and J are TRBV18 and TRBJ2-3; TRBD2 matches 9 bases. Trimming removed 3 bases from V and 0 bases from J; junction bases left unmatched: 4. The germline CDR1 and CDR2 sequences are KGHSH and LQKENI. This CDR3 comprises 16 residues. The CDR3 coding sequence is TGTGCCAGCTCACCCCTAGCGGGGATTAGCACAGATACGCAGTATTTT. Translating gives CASSPLAGISTDTQYF.

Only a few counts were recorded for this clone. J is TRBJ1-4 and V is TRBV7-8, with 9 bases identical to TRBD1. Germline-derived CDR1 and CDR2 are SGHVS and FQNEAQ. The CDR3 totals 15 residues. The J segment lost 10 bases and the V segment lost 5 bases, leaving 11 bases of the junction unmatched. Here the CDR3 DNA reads TGTGCCAGCAGCCCAGGGACAGGGTTAATTCTAAAACTGTTTTTT. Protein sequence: CASSPGTGLILKLFF.

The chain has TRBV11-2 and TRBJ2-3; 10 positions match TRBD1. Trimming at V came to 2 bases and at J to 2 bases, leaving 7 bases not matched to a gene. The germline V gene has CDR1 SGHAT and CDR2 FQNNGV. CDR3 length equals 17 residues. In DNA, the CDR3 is TGTGCCAGCAGCTTAATAACGGGGACAGGGGCCACAGATACGCAGTATTTT. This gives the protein CASSLITGTGATDTQYF.

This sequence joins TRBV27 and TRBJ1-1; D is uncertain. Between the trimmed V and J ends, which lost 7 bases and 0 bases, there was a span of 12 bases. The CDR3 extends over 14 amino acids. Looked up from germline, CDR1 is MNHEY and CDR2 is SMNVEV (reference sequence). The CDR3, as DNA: TGTGCCAGCACCCTGGGAGGGTTGAACACTGAAGCTTTCTTT. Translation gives CASTLGGLNTEAFF.

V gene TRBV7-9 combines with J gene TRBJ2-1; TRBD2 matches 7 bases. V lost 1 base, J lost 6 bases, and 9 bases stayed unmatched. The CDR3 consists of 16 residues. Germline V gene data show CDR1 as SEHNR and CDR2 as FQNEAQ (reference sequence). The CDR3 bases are TGTGCCAGCAGCTTAGGGGCGGGAGTGGAACCCAATGAGCAGTTCTTC. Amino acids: CASSLGAGVEPNEQFF.

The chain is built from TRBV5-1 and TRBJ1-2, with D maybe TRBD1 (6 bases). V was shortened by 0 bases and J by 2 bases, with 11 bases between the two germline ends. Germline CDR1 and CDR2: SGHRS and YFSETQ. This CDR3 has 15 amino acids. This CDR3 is CASSLGGQTNYGYTF. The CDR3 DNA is TGCGCCAGCAGCTTGGGAGGACAGACCAACTATGGCTACACCTTC.

The CDR3 sequence is CASSLDGREQETQYF. In DNA form, the CDR3 reads TGTGCCAGCAGCTTAGACGGGAGGGAACAAGAGACCCAGTACTTC. This chain uses TRBV7-9 with TRBJ2-5; 8 bases are shared with TRBD2. V lost 1 base and J lost 2; bases outside the gene matches: 3. This CDR3 is built from 15 residues. Germline CDR1 SEHNR, CDR2 FQNEAQ (reference sequence).

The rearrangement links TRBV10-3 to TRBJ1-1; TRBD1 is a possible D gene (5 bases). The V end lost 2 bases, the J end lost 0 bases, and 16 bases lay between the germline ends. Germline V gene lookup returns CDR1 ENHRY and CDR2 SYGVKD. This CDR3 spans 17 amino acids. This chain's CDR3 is CAISERSRALMNTEAFF. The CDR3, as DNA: TGTGCCATCAGTGAGAGGTCCAGGGCACTCATGAACACTGAAGCTTTCTTT.

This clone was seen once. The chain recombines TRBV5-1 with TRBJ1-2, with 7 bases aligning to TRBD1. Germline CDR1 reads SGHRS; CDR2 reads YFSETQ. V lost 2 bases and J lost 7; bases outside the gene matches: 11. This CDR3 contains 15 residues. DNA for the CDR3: TGCGCCAGCAGCTTAGGACAGGACCCAAGGGGTGGCTACACCTTC. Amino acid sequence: CASSLGQDPRGGYTF. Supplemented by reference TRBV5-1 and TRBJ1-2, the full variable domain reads KAGVTQTPRYLIKTRGQQVTLSCSPISGHRSVSWYQQTPGQGLQFLFEYFSETQRNKGNFPGRFSGRQFSNSRSEMNVSTLELGDSALYLCASSLGQDPRGGYTFGSGTRLTVV.

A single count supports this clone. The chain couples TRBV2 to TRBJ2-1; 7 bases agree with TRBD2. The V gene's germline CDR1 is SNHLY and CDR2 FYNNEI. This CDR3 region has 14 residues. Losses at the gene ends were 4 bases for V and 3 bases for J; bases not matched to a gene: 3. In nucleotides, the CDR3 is TGTGCCAGCAGTGGATCTAGCGGCTACAATGAGCAGTTCTTC. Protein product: CASSGSSGYNEQFF.

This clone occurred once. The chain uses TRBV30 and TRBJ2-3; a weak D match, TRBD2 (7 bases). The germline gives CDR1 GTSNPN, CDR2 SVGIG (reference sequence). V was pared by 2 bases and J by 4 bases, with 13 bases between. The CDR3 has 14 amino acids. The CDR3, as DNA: TGTGCCTGGAGTAAGGGGGGGCCCGCAGATACGCAGTATTTT. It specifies CAWSKGGPADTQYF.

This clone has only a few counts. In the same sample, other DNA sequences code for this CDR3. This CDR3 is CASSQDGQGATDTQYF. CDR3 in DNA: TGTGCCAGCAGCCAAGACGGACAGGGGGCTACAGATACGCAGTATTTT. The chain uses TRBV4-2 and TRBJ2-3; 11 nucleotides align to TRBD1. The V gene's germline CDR1 is LGHNA and CDR2 YNFKEQ. V shed 0 bases and J 3 bases; nucleotides not matched to a gene: 2. CDR3 length: 16 residues.

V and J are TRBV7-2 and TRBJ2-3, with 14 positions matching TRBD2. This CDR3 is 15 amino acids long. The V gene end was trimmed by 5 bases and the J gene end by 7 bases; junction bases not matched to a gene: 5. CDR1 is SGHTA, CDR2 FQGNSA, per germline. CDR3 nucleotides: TGTGCCAGCAGCCTGCGGACTAGCGGGAGGTATACGCAGTATTTT. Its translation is CASSLRTSGRYTQYF.

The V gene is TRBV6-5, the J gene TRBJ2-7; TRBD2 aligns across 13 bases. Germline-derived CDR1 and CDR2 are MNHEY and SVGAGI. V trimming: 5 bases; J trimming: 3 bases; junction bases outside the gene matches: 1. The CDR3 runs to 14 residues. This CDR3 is CASSTSGGDYEQYF. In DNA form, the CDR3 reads TGTGCCAGCAGTACTAGCGGGGGGGACTACGAGCAGTACTTC.

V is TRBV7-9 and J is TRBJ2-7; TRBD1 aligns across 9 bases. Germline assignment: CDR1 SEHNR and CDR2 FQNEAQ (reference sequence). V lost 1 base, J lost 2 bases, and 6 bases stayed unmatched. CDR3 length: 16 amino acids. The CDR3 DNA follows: TGTGCCAGCAGCTTAGGCGGGACAGGGAAGCCCTACGAGCAGTACTTC. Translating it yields CASSLGGTGKPYEQYF.

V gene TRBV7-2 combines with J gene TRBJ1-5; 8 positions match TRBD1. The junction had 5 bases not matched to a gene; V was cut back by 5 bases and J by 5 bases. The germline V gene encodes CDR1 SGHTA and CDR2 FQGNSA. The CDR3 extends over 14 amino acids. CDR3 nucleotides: TGTGCCAGCAGCCCACGGACAGGGTATCAGCCCCAGCATTTT. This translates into CASSPRTGYQPQHF. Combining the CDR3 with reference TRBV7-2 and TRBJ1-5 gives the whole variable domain GAGVSQSPSNKVTEKGKDVELRCDPISGHTALYWYRQSLGQGLEFLIYFQGNSAPDKSGLPSDRFSAERTGGSVSTLTIQRTQQEDSAVYLCASSPRTGYQPQHFGDGTRLSIL.

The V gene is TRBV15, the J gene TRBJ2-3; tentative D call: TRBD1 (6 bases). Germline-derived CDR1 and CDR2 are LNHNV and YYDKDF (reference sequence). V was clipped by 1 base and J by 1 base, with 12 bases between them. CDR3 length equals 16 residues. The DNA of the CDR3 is TGTGCCACCAGCAGAGCACAGTCAGGGGGCACAGATACGCAGTATTTT. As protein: CATSRAQSGGTDTQYF.

DNA of the CDR3: TGTGCCAGCAGTCGGGGACAGGGGAACACTGAAGCTTTCTTT. This encodes CASSRGQGNTEAFF. The chain has TRBV6-5 and TRBJ1-1; 9 bases map to TRBD1. This CDR3 comprises 14 residues. Per germline, CDR1 MNHEY and CDR2 SVGAGI. V shed 5 bases and J 1 base; nucleotides not matched to a gene: 2.

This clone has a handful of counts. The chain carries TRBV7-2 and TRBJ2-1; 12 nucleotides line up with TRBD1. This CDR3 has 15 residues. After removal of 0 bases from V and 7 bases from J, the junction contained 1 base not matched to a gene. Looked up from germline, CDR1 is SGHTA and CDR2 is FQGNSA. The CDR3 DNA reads TGTGCCAGCAGCTTAGCGGGACAGGGGGCGAATGAGCAGTTCTTC. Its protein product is CASSLAGQGANEQFF.

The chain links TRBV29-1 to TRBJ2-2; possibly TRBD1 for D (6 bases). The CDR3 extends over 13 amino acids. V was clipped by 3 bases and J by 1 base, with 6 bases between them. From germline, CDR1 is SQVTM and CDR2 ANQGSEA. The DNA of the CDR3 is TGCAGCGTTGACAGGGGGAACACCGGGGAGCTGTTTTTT. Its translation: CSVDRGNTGELFF.

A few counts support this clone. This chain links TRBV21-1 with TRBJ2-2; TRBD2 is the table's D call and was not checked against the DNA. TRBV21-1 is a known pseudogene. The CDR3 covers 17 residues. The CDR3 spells CASSNGDWREGPNMLFF. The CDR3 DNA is TGTGCCAGCAGCAATGGGGATTGGCGGGAGGGCCCGAATATGCTGTTTTTT.

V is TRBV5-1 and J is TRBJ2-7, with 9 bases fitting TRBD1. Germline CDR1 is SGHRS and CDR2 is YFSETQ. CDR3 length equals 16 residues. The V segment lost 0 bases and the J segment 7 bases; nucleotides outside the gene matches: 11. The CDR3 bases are TGCGCCAGCAGCTTGGGGTGGACAGGGGATTTTTATGAGCAGTACTTC. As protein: CASSLGWTGDFYEQYF.

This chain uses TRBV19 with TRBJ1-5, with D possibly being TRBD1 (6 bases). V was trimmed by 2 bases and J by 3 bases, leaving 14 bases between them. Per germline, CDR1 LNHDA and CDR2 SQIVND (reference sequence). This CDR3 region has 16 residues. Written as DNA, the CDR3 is TGTGCCAGTAGTATAAACCCCAGGGGTTCCAATCAGCCCCAGCATTTT. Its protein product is CASSINPRGSNQPQHF.